These T cell receptor beta chains were read from a single sample in a study of human T cells and chemical hapten exposure. TCRdb re-analysed the RACE reads in MiXCR, keeping a single row per CDR3 protein. Of under 450,000 distinct CDR3 sequences listed, nearly 5% are singletons. The material sequenced was whole blood, taken in connection with sensitization to the hapten diphenylcyclopropenone (DPC). These receptors originate from a woman between 45 and 60 years old with alopecia areata. Some clones in this sample may be carry-over from other donors' samples. Each CDR3 is given with its conserved first and last residue.

v_call	cdr3_length	j_call	cdr3_aa
TRBV5-1	16	TRBJ1-2	CASTPWADPANYGYTF
TRBV12-3/TRBV12-4	14	TRBJ1-6	CASSSDRAVSPLHF
TRBV29-1	13	TRBJ2-1	CSVGDRSYNEQFF
TRBV7-6	13	TRBJ1-1	CASSPPGSTEAFF
TRBV5-1	14	TRBJ2-5	CASSSTGTQETQYF
TRBV12-3/TRBV12-4	11	TRBJ2-1	CASRQGAEQFF
TRBV7-9	15	TRBJ2-1	CASSHRQGEQGEQFF
TRBV5-4	14	TRBJ2-7	CASRPSGSSYEQYF
TRBV6-6	13	TRBJ1-3	CASSRNSGNTIYF
TRBV6-5	16	TRBJ2-7	CASSYHSGPTLSEQYF
TRBV12-3/TRBV12-4	13	TRBJ2-2	CASSFGDTGELFF
TRBV28	12	TRBJ1-2	CASSKDRYGYTF